Given below is one T cell receptor (beta chain) in context. These data are taken from a study of blood T cell repertoires in COVID-19. Study as a whole: Researchers got acute and convalescent COVID-19 samples from the United States, Italy and Spain. The cDNA or gDNA used as material had been derived from T cells, B-cell-depleted T cells, or PBMCs.

The CDR3 is 16 amino acids. CDR1 and CDR2 from the germline V gene are LNHNV and YYDKDF (reference sequence). V dropped 3 bases and J dropped 5 bases, with 19 bases sitting between them. Original processing notes: Quantification of nucleated cells was approximated via reference gene primer amplification. The table came from immunoSEQ multiplex PCR; TCRdb's copy has only in-frame clones and leaves some out. The V and J calls and clone size were taken over from that table, and D and trimming were inferred from the DNA. The profile covers 240,000 or so clones, with 70% to 85% appearing a single time and over 3% taken by the ten largest.

V gene TRBV15 combines with J gene TRBJ1-2, with a weak D call TRBD1 (5 bases). The sequence derives from a woman of 80 years or more with acute or convalescent COVID-19. Sample: peripheral blood. CDR3 in amino acids: CATSSTPSTAGYGYTF. CDR3 bases: TGTGCCACCAGCAGCACACCGTCGACAGCGGGGTATGGCTACACCTTC.